This T cell receptor (beta chain) was identified during a study of post-analysis software for immune sequencing data (dated by TCRdb to about 2015). Turning to the overall study: Relapsing-remitting, secondary progressive and progressive-relapsing multiple sclerosis were recorded as disease courses, and subtype annotation was lacking for some patients. The patient repertoires were set against under 12 previously published healthy control repertoires from donors whose ages ranged from roughly 6 to 27 years. A subset of samples was prepared in parallel using single-end sample barcoding, then pooled and co-amplified after Illumina adapter ligation. The investigation overall reported the following: The control group was slightly older than the multiple sclerosis patient group. Significantly higher frequencies in patients than in controls were found for roughly 5 TRBV segments, including TRBV5-6, TRBV5-1 and TRBV20-1. Direct clustering with F measure revealed strong co-clustering of samples prepared in the same batch, which led to a batch-effect correction. Normalized Chao1 diversity was significantly lower in multiple sclerosis patients than controls, suggesting substantial peripheral T-cell clonal expansion.

The CDR3, cysteine through phenylalanine, is 15 amino acids long. Solely the CDR3 DNA is kept, with 45 bases framed from the first base. The CDR1 and CDR2 encoded by the germline V gene are MNHEY and SVGEGT. TCR beta repertoires were profiled from peripheral blood of about a dozen young patients with multiple sclerosis to demonstrate the VDJtools post-analysis software. The patients with multiple sclerosis were children and adolescents between roughly 6 and 17 years of age. This clonotype was counted once. Its antigen specificity is not known. Base quality data are lacking; no much larger clone is found one base away. Library preparation was by PCR. The listed sequencing device is Illumina HiSeq 2500. Unique molecular identifiers were incorporated into TCR beta cDNA libraries to reduce PCR and sequencing biases. Some 500,000 cDNA molecules were obtained per 1 to 10 million input T cells, so each molecule approximated one T cell. The patient libraries were prepared and sequenced with the same protocol used for the earlier healthy control dataset. Samples belonging to the same batch were prepared together, multiplexed and sequenced on a shared HiSeq lane. The authors' pipeline ran thus. MIGEC handled the raw barcoded reads, throwing out single-read molecular identifier groups before consensus assembly and CDR3 extraction. VDJtools was used for post-analysis of the clonotype tables, and diversity was normalized by down-sampling every dataset to the size of the smallest sample. In repertoire overlap clustering, CDR3 amino acid sequences, but not nucleotide sequences, were matched to correct batch-related cross-sample contamination. The raw public data were reprocessed by TCRdb itself: fastp quality trimming at Q25, MiXCR clonotype calling, in-frame beta chains only. Every CDR3 protein is listed once, alongside the most common genes and DNA of its rows. The V and J calls follow TCRdb's processing rather than the paper's. For this sample there are hundreds of thousands of distinct CDR3 sequences; around 60% appear just once. Roughly 12% of the sample lies in the top ten.

The sequenced material came from blood. The sequence came from a girl under 10 years old with multiple sclerosis. The receptor chain draws on TRBV6-2 or TRBV6-3 and TRBJ2-4; TRBD2 fits 9 bases in the junction. The end of the DNA is better explained by TRBJ2-7, so the J call may be wrong. The nucleotides read TGTGCCAGCAGTTACCAACTAGCGGGCTTCTACGAGCAGTACTTC. This is translated as CASSYQLAGFYEQYF.